The present T cell receptor (beta chain) was sequenced within a study of beta chain features in type 1 diabetes (dated 2018 in TCRdb). The study in broad terms: Mean age, gender distribution, total cell number and subset yield did not differ between patients and healthy donors. A total of roughly 100 million sorted cells were examined across all samples, and the number of cells per subset was strongly correlated with RNA yield. The study compared TCRB repertoires of sorted circulating CD4+ T cell subsets between recently diagnosed type 1 diabetes patients and matched healthy donors. Regulatory and stem cell-like memory subsets were obtained from only 8 patients and about 8 healthy donors, while naive and central memory subsets were obtained from all 28 donors. What the study reported, not specific to this receptor: At VDJ recombination sites, type 1 diabetes patients had fewer insertions and more deleted nucleotides, which implies abnormalities in thymic rearrangement. PCR may preferentially amplify shorter templates, but because patient and control samples were amplified and corrected together, any resulting skew would affect both groups equally. Only small numbers of individuals were included in the HLA sub-analyses, which left unresolved whether HLA type had any influence on TCRB rearrangement. In all four CD4+ subsets, TCRB CDR3 length was moderately but significantly shorter in type 1 diabetes patients. Because cDNA was sequenced instead of genomic DNA, highly expressing activated cells could be over-represented, though the groups showed no difference in activation or CD3 levels. The naive, central memory and regulatory TCRB repertoires appeared to resemble one another more closely among patients than among healthy donors.

Details on this clone: Its antigen is not yet known. No base-level quality is on record; no much larger clone is a single base apart.

From its cysteine to its phenylalanine, the CDR3 spans 12 amino acids. The entry retains the CDR3 DNA only, 36 bases that are in frame from base 1. The junction carries 7 bases between V and J, which are trimmed by 4 bases and 0 bases respectively. The germline V gene gives CDR1 as SQVTM and CDR2 as ANQGSEA. The High Capacity cDNA Reverse Transcription Kit was used to reverse transcribe all of the isolated RNA, meaning that expressed TCRB transcripts were what got sequenced. Deep immunoSEQ sequencing was applied to naive, central memory and regulatory T cell samples, giving an average of about 3.8 million total reads per sample. After sorted cells were lysed in RLT buffer, RNA was extracted with DNase-treated RNeasy Micro or Mini kits, with the choice depending on cell number. Each cell subset was processed separately to prevent cross-contamination, with patient and healthy donor samples processed together. Using the immunoSEQ multiplex PCR, TCRB sequences were amplified from cDNA into 87-bp fragments spanning the CDR3 region. Amplicons were sequenced on the Illumina HiSeq platform. Regarding the original processing steps: Synthetic template baselines were used to correct PCR bias computationally, reads within Hamming distance 2 were collapsed, and singletons that could not be merged were discarded. Reads were aligned against IMGT to assign V, D and J genes, CDR3 length and insertions or deletions at six rearrangement sites. Within each subset, clonotype counts were normalized to sorted cell number, after which true diversity and Gini coefficients were computed with the tcR R package. Repertoire sharing was quantified using the overlap coefficient calculated on TCRB nucleotide sequences. As a proxy for the pre-selection repertoire, out-of-frame TCRB sequences from naive cells were analyzed. Sourced from immuneACCESS, this table was stored by TCRdb with only in-frame sequences that have V and J called. A share of the clones is absent; for the studies checked, an unresolved V gene accounts for under half, and the remainder has no known explanation. V and J calls and clone size are those listed in that table; D and trimming were worked out from the DNA. For this sample the table gives about 900,000 clones, of which under 20% were detected only once. The ten biggest clones cover 0.02% to 0.03% of the sample.

A single peripheral blood draw of roughly 0.11 L on average was collected from each donor into heparinised tubes. Using a panel that included CD45RO, CCR7, CD25, CD127, CD95 and CD27, naive, central memory, regulatory and stem cell-like memory CD4+ T cells were sorted on a BD FACSAria II. All sorted populations exceeded 95% purity. PBMCs were isolated immediately by Lymphoprep density gradient centrifugation and stained directly without culture. Samples were stained and sorted in pairs, with one healthy donor and one patient per experiment, so that batch effects were minimized. Sequenced input: naive CD4+ T cells from blood. The cell subset or site label for this specimen denotes: true naive CD4+ T cells. The chain is encoded by TRBV29-1 joined to TRBJ2-7, with no reliable assignment of the D segment. This clonotype was obtained from a young woman in good health. At the DNA level, the sequence is TGCAGCGTTGCCTTCTCCTCCTACGAGCAGTACTTC. It translates as CSVAFSSYEQYF.